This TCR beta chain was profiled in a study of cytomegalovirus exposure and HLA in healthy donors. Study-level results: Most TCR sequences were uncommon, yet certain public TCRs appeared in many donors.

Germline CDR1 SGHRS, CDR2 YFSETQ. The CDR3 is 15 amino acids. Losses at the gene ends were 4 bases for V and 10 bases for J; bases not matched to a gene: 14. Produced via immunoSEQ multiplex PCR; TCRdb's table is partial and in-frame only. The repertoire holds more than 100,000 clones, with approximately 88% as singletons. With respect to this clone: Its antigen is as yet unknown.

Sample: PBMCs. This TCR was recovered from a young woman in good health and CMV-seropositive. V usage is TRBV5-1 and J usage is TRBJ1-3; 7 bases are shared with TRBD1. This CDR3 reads CASSAMQGGVGTIYF. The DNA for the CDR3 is TGCGCCAGCAGCGCCATGCAGGGGGGCGTTGGGACCATATATTTT.